One sample yielded the 24 T cell receptor beta chains listed below, sequenced in a study of CD8+CD57+ T cells in acquired aplastic anemia. Using genomic DNA as the template, TCR beta VDJ and CDR3 profiling was carried out. TCRdb redid the calling of the reads with MiXCR, one entry per CDR3 protein. The sample holds approximately 57,000 distinct CDR3 sequences; roughly three fifths are singletons and the top ten take 15% to 20%. An expansion of CD8+CD57+ cells by flow cytometry had been shown in patients chosen for sequencing. The sequenced material came from sorted CD4+, CD8+, or CD8+CD57+ T cells (not recorded which) from PBMCs. The receptors stem from a human donor with aplastic anemia.

This clonotype was picked up many times. The V call is TRBV7-8, the J call TRBJ2-5; 8 bases are shared with TRBD1. V gave up 5 bases and J gave up 2 bases; unmatched junction bases: 4. Germline V gene lookup returns CDR1 SGHVS and CDR2 FQNEAQ. This CDR3 spans 14 amino acids. In nucleotides, the CDR3 is TGTGCCAGCAGCCTTTGGACAGGGCAAGAGACCCAGTACTTC. Protein sequence: CASSLWTGQETQYF.

This sequence joins TRBV2 and TRBJ1-2; no clear D gene. The CDR3 is 11 residues long. Trimming stripped 2 bases from V and 13 bases from J, with 11 bases between. From germline, CDR1 is SNHLY and CDR2 FYNNEI. The CDR3 region has the DNA TGTGCCAGCAGTGAACGTCGCTTTATCACCTTC. This translates into CASSERRFITF.

The chain is built from TRBV19 and TRBJ1-1, with D unresolved. Trimming stripped 6 bases from V and 0 bases from J, with 8 bases between. This CDR3 contains 13 residues. The V gene's germline CDR1 is LNHDA and CDR2 SQIVND (reference sequence). The CDR3 sequence is CASSGVLNTEAFF. The CDR3 DNA is TGTGCCAGTAGCGGTGTGCTGAACACTGAAGCTTTCTTT.

The chain combines TRBV10-3 with TRBJ2-7, with 9 bases lining up with TRBD2. The CDR3 runs to 13 residues. Germline CDR1 and CDR2: ENHRY and SYGVKD. Trimming took 5 bases from V and 5 from J; bases not matched to a gene: 4. The CDR3 reads CAISQGLANEQYF. The CDR3 coding sequence is TGTGCCATCAGTCAGGGACTAGCTAACGAGCAGTACTTC.

Of note for this clonotype: At one boundary the junction diverges from the germline segment, which might be a read error. The chain uses TRBV7-9 and TRBJ2-3; unclear D gene. Germline assignment: CDR1 SEHNR and CDR2 FQNEAQ (reference sequence). This CDR3 region has 13 residues. CDR3 nucleotides: TGTGCCAGCACCTTAAGGTTGACAGATACGCAGTATTTT. This sequence encodes CASTLRLTDTQYF.

This chain joins TRBV20-1 and TRBJ1-4; D unclear. Germline CDR1 and CDR2: DFQATT and SNEGSKA (reference sequence). V gave up 1 base and J gave up 4 bases, with 4 bases separating them. This CDR3 contains 12 residues. CDR3 residues: CSARVGNEKLFF. DNA of the CDR3: TGCAGTGCTAGAGTGGGTAATGAAAAACTGTTTTTT.

This clonotype was seen just once. The chain has TRBV7-9 and TRBJ1-5; TRBD1 is a possible D gene (5 bases). CDR3 length: 12 residues. Germline V gene lookup returns CDR1 SEHNR and CDR2 FQNEAQ (reference sequence). V dropped 5 bases and J dropped 7 bases, with 9 bases sitting between them. The CDR3 DNA reads TGTGCCAGCAGCGGGGGGGGACAGCCCCAGCATTTT. Its translation is CASSGGGQPQHF.

This chain joins TRBV2 and TRBJ2-7; D not certain. Trimming took off 6 bases at V and 5 bases at J, with 14 bases between the two ends. This CDR3 is built from 13 residues. Per the germline V gene, CDR1 is SNHLY and CDR2 is FYNNEI. The CDR3 is CASRNPLPDEQYF. The DNA for the CDR3 is TGTGCCAGCAGAAACCCCCTCCCCGACGAGCAGTACTTC.

The genes are TRBV15 and TRBJ1-6, with TRBD1 as a possible D gene (5 bases). V was shortened by 0 bases and J by 10 bases, with 16 bases between the two germline ends. Looked up from germline, CDR1 is LNHNV and CDR2 is YYDKDF (reference sequence). This CDR3 spans 16 amino acids. CDR3 sequence reads: CATSRDGWVRDSPLHF. The CDR3 nucleotides are TGTGCCACCAGCAGAGATGGGTGGGTTCGGGACTCACCCCTCCACTTT.

In regard to this clonotype: Being one base from a much bigger clone, this may be a read error. The chain is built from TRBV11-1 and TRBJ2-3, with 8 bases that match TRBD2. The CDR3 is made up of 15 amino acids. Germline loops: CDR1 SGHAT, CDR2 FQDESV (reference sequence). Here the CDR3 DNA reads TGTGCCAGCAACTTAGGCGGGGGGAATACAGATACGCAGTATTTT. Translating gives CASNLGGGNTDTQYF. The full variable domain, completed using reference TRBV11-1 and TRBJ2-3, is EAEVAQSPRYKITEKSQAVAFWCDPISGHATLYWYRQILGQGPELLVQFQDESVVDDSQLPKDRFSAERLKGVDSTLKIQPAELGDSAMYLCASNLGGGNTDTQYFGPGTRLTVL.

This clonotype has a handful of counts. The gene calls are TRBV19 and TRBJ2-7; 8 bases agree with TRBD1. Germline CDR1 reads LNHDA; CDR2 reads SQIVND (reference sequence). CDR3 length: 15 residues. Trimming at V came to 6 bases and at J to 3 bases, leaving 10 bases not matched to a gene. The CDR3 is CASSRDRQIIYEQYF. In DNA, the CDR3 is TGTGCCAGTAGCAGGGACAGGCAAATTATCTACGAGCAGTACTTC.

V gene TRBV19 combines with J gene TRBJ1-6; TRBD1 matches 7 bases. The length of the CDR3 is 16 residues. The V gene's germline CDR1 is LNHDA and CDR2 SQIVND (reference sequence). The ends lost 11 bases at V and 2 bases at J; junction bases unmatched: 12. As DNA, the CDR3 is TGTGCCGGCCCCGCGACAGGGATTGCCTATAATTCACCCCTCCACTTT. Encoded protein: CAGPATGIAYNSPLHF. The whole variable domain, remainder taken from reference TRBV19 and TRBJ1-6, is DGGITQSPKYLFRKEGQNVTLSCEQNLNHDAMYWYRQDPGQGLRLIYYSQIVNDFQKGDIAEGYSVSREKKESFPLTVTSAQKNPTAFYLCAGPATGIAYNSPLHFGNGTRLTVT.

This sequence joins TRBV7-9 and TRBJ1-6, with 9 bases that match TRBD1. The germline gives CDR1 SEHNR, CDR2 FQNEAQ (reference sequence). The V and J ends lost 9 bases and 7 bases, in that order; junction bases with no gene match: 7. This CDR3 is 14 amino acids long. CDR3 DNA sequence: TGTGCCAGTTCCGCGACAGGGGGGAATTCACCCCTCCACTTT. Translation gives CASSATGGNSPLHF.

The CDR3 protein is CASSAGARAGQYF. CDR3 nucleotides: TGTGCCAGCAGTGCGGGGGCTAGGGCCGGGCAGTACTTC. This chain connects TRBV25-1 to TRBJ2-7; D may match TRBD1 or TRBD2 (6 bases each). CDR1 MGHDK and CDR2 SYGVNS come from the germline V gene. V was pared by 4 bases and J by 9 bases, with 16 bases between. The CDR3 length is 13 residues.

The rearrangement uses TRBV10-3 and TRBJ2-1; maybe TRBD2 (5 bases). This CDR3 is 11 amino acids long. Germline CDR1 reads ENHRY; CDR2 reads SYGVKD. The V gene lost 0 bases and the J gene lost 12 bases, with 6 bases spanning the gap. The CDR3 reads CAISESRVQFF. The CDR3 region has the DNA TGTGCCATCAGTGAGTCGAGGGTGCAGTTCTTC.

This chain uses TRBV10-2 with TRBJ2-5; possibly TRBD2 for D (6 bases). Germline lookup yields CDR1 WSHSY and CDR2 SAAADI. The CDR3 covers 16 residues. V lost 5 bases to trimming and J lost 1 base, with 17 bases between them. The CDR3 reads CASSLSPGLFQETQYF. CDR3 in DNA: TGCGCCAGCAGTTTATCCCCCGGACTATTCCAAGAGACCCAGTACTTC.

This clonotype has just a few counts. A single base separates this from a much larger clone, so it may be a read error. The chain is built from TRBV5-4 and TRBJ1-1; D is unresolved. Germline V gene sequence: CDR1 SGHNT, CDR2 YYREEE (reference sequence). The CDR3 is 13 amino acids. The CDR3 nucleotides read TGTGCCAGCAGCTTTAAGGGAGGCACTAAAGCTTTCTTT. It yields the protein CASSFKGGTKAFF.

V is TRBV24-1 and J is TRBJ1-2; D uncertain. The germline V and J ends were trimmed by 4 bases and 6 bases, with 14 bases remaining between them. Looked up from germline, CDR1 is KGHDR and CDR2 is SFDVKD. The CDR3 consists of 14 residues. CDR3 DNA sequence: TGTGCCACCAGTGACCGGCAGTCCTACCATGGCTACACCTTC. Its translation is CATSDRQSYHGYTF.

The chain carries TRBV6-1 and TRBJ1-5; 8 positions agree with TRBD1. The germline V gene has CDR1 MNHNS and CDR2 SASEGT. CDR3 length equals 13 residues. V lost 6 bases and J lost 4; bases outside the gene matches: 2. The CDR3 DNA sequence: TGTGCCAGCAGGGACAGGGAGAATCAGCCCCAGCATTTT. Protein product: CASRDRENQPQHF.

J is TRBJ2-1 and V is TRBV9; possible D gene TRBD2, 5 bases. V lost 0 bases and J lost 7, with 5 bases in between. Germline V gene lookup returns CDR1 SGDLS and CDR2 YYNGEE. The CDR3 consists of 12 residues. As DNA, the CDR3 is TGTGCCAGCAGCGTAGGGAGGAATGAGCAGTTCTTC. It codes for CASSVGRNEQFF.

By sample fraction, this clonotype is medium-sized. The CDR3 region has the DNA TGTGCCAGCAGGATCGACTACGAGCAGTACTTC. Protein: CASRIDYEQYF. The gene calls are TRBV2 and TRBJ2-7; D is ambiguous. V lost 6 bases to trimming and J lost 3 bases, with 6 bases between them. The CDR3 is made up of 11 amino acids. Germline V CDR1 and CDR2: SNHLY, FYNNEI.

This clonotype has only a few counts. The chain carries TRBV10-1 and TRBJ1-6; 7 bases are a match to TRBD1. The V gene end was trimmed by 5 bases and the J gene end by 7 bases; junction bases not matched to a gene: 5. Germline-derived CDR1 and CDR2 are WNHNN and SYGVQD (reference sequence). The CDR3 contains 14 residues. For the CDR3, the DNA is TGCGCCAGCAGTCAGGGACAGCTAAATTCACCCCTCCACTTT. It encodes CASSQGQLNSPLHF.

There are a few counts of this clonotype. This rearrangement joins TRBV10-3 to TRBJ1-6; D unclear. From germline, CDR1 is ENHRY and CDR2 SYGVKD. V lost 2 bases and J 6 bases, leaving 8 bases between the germline ends. There are 14 residues in the CDR3. The CDR3 DNA is TGTGCCATCAGTGAGCTGCAAGTTAATTCACCCCTCCACTTT. Residues: CAISELQVNSPLHF.

This clonotype was seen a handful of times. The chain recombines TRBV7-9 with TRBJ2-7, with a tentative D call TRBD2 (5 bases). V lost 5 bases and J lost 2, with 10 bases in between. Germline loops: CDR1 SEHNR, CDR2 FQNEAQ (reference sequence). The CDR3 loop spans 13 amino acids. CDR3 coding DNA: TGTGCCAGCAGCCGAGAGGGCACCTACGAGCAGTACTTC. Translation: CASSREGTYEQYF.